This TCR beta chain was obtained from a study of blood T cell repertoires in COVID-19. Study in general: Samples taken during acute and convalescent COVID-19 were collected in the United States, Italy and Spain. T cells, B-cell-depleted T cells, or PBMCs provided the cDNA or gDNA that served as material.

The CDR3 consists of 14 residues. Germline CDR1 SGDLS, CDR2 YYNGEE. Losses at the gene ends were 3 bases for V and 7 bases for J; bases not matched to a gene: 4. In the original analysis: Cell counts per sample came from amplifying reference gene primers. Assay: immunoSEQ multiplex PCR; the TCRdb copy retains only in-frame clones and omits some. Clone size and V and J calls were adopted from that table, with D and trimming inferred from the DNA. Found here are some 91,000 clones, over 60% of them singletons; the top ten hold around 7%. The V gene is TRBV9, the J gene TRBJ2-1; 10 bases agree with TRBD1. The TCR originated in a man aged 70 or older with acute or convalescent COVID-19. The sequenced sample was peripheral blood. DNA for the CDR3: TGTGCCAGCAGCGCCTCGGACAGGGGGAATGAGCAGTTCTTC. As protein: CASSASDRGNEQFF.